Detailed here is one T cell receptor beta chain. Sequenced by immunoSEQ multiplex PCR; TCRdb stores in-frame clones only, minus some. The sample has 250,000 to 350,000 clones; roughly 80% are singletons. The data belong to a study of blood T cell repertoires in COVID-19. Germline V lookup: CDR1 DFQATT, CDR2 SNEGSKA (reference sequence). Trimming took off 3 bases at V and 7 bases at J, with 9 bases between the two ends. The CDR3 runs 11 residues. This TCR came from a person aged 65 to 79 with COVID-19, enrolled during active disease. The sequenced material came from peripheral blood. The chain uses TRBV20-1 and TRBJ1-2, with D tentatively TRBD1 (6 bases). The chain's CDR3 is CSARWDTGYTF. CDR3 DNA sequence: TGCAGTGCTAGGTGGGACACTGGCTACACCTTC.